The 23 T cell receptor beta chains listed next were all sequenced from one sample in a study of T cells in Graves' hyperthyroidism and ophthalmopathy. The source material, RNA transcripts, was used to amplify TCR beta CDR3 regions. With the HTBI primer set, the TCR CDR3 went through a first round of RT-PCR. TCRdb called the multiplex PCR reads again in MiXCR, with one record for every CDR3 protein. Counted here are approximately 600,000 distinct CDR3 sequences, approximately 14% occurring once; the ten biggest clones make up roughly 7.7%. The sequencing sample was made of blood. The receptors shown here come from a woman younger than 35 with Graves' ophthalmopathy.

This clonotype was recorded many times. The chain recombines TRBV12-3 or TRBV12-4 with TRBJ2-2, with D possibly TRBD1 on 6 matching bases. The CDR3 has 14 amino acids. V gave up 10 bases and J gave up 4 bases, with 16 bases separating them. CDR3 sequence reads: CAIALGHPTGELFF. The CDR3 region has the DNA TGTGCCATCGCCTTGGGACACCCCACCGGGGAGCTGTTTTTT.

This chain joins TRBV4-1 and TRBJ2-5, with D perhaps TRBD1 or TRBD2 (7 bases each). Germline CDR1 reads MGHRA; CDR2 reads YSYEKL. This CDR3 contains 15 residues. V was pared by 4 bases and J by 4 bases, with 16 bases between. CDR3 in amino acids: CASSLPTGRGETQYF. DNA of the CDR3: TGCGCCAGCAGCCTCCCGACAGGGAGGGGAGAGACCCAGTACTTC.

This clonotype has a count of ten or more. The chain couples TRBV11-3 to TRBJ2-5; the D is unclear. Trimming removed 3 bases from V and 5 bases from J, with 16 bases in between. Germline V gene lookup returns CDR1 SGHNT and CDR2 YENEEA. The CDR3 is made up of 15 amino acids. CDR3 region: CASSLFGGQVETQYF. The CDR3 coding sequence is TGTGCCAGCAGCTTGTTTGGTGGGCAGGTTGAGACCCAGTACTTC. Full variable domain (outside the CDR3, taken from reference TRBV11-3 and TRBJ2-5): EAGVVQSPRYKIIEKKQPVAFWCNPISGHNTLYWYLQNLGQGPELLIRYENEEAVDDSQLPKDRFSAERLKGVDSTLKIQPAELGDSAVYLCASSLFGGQVETQYFGPGTRLLVL.

This clonotype has ten or more counts. V is TRBV7-2 and J is TRBJ2-7, with D hard to call. Trimming left V 5 bases short and J 4 bases short, with 9 bases between. CDR1 and CDR2 from the germline V gene are SGHTA and FQGNSA. CDR3 size: 12 residues. CDR3 amino acids: CASSIRPYEQYF. In DNA, the CDR3 is TGTGCCAGCAGCATCCGTCCATACGAGCAGTACTTC.

This clonotype was seen a handful of times. The chain uses TRBV7-9 and TRBJ2-1; the match to TRBD2 covers 10 bases. Trimming cost V 1 base and J 6 bases; bases outside gene matches: 6. CDR1 is SEHNR, CDR2 FQNEAQ, per germline (reference sequence). The CDR3 spans 16 residues. CDR3 nucleotides: TGTGCCAGCAGCTTAGATAGAGCGGGAGGGCTCAATGAGCAGTTCTTC. This codes for CASSLDRAGGLNEQFF. Using reference TRBV7-9 and TRBJ2-1 for the parts outside the CDR3, the full variable domain is DTGVSQNPRHKITKRGQNVTFRCDPISEHNRLYWYRQTLGQGPEFLTYFQNEAQLEKSRLLSDRFSAERPKGSFSTLEIQRTEQGDSAMYLCASSLDRAGGLNEQFFGPGTRLTVL.

This clonotype was found many times. The chain combines TRBV20-1 with TRBJ2-3; TRBD2 agrees at 7 bases. The J segment lost 3 bases and the V segment lost 2 bases, leaving 5 bases of the junction unmatched. The germline CDR1 and CDR2 sequences are DFQATT and SNEGSKA (reference sequence). The CDR3 contains 14 residues. DNA for the CDR3: TGCAGTGCTAGAAGCGGGACGGCAACAGATACGCAGTATTTT. It codes for CSARSGTATDTQYF.

This clonotype was picked up many times. The rearrangement links TRBV5-1 to TRBJ2-7, with 12 bases that match TRBD2. The CDR3 spans 17 residues. Looked up from germline, CDR1 is SGHRS and CDR2 is YFSETQ. The junction had 11 bases not matched to a gene; V was cut back by 0 bases and J by 7 bases. The CDR3 region has the DNA TGCGCCAGCAGCTTGGCCTCTAGCGGGAGGGCCTTGAGGGAGCAGTACTTC. Amino acid sequence: CASSLASSGRALREQYF. Based on the CDR3 plus reference TRBV5-1 and TRBJ2-7, the full variable domain is KAGVTQTPRYLIKTRGQQVTLSCSPISGHRSVSWYQQTPGQGLQFLFEYFSETQRNKGNFPGRFSGRQFSNSRSEMNVSTLELGDSALYLCASSLASSGRALREQYFGPGTRLTVT.

This clonotype occurred a few times. The rearrangement uses TRBV4-3 and TRBJ1-1, with D perhaps TRBD1 (5 bases). Trimming removed 0 bases at V and 0 bases at J, with 17 bases between. CDR3 size: 18 residues. CDR1 is LGHNA, CDR2 YSLEER, per germline. CDR3 in DNA: TGCGCCAGCAGCCAAGATCCGGGGGACTCCTACCTGAACACTGAAGCTTTCTTT. Translation gives CASSQDPGDSYLNTEAFF.

Details on this clonotype: The junction departs from germline at one end; a sequencing error may be responsible. V usage is TRBV7-2 and J usage is TRBJ2-2, with D unclear. CDR1 is SGHTA and CDR2 is FQGNSA in the germline V gene. The CDR3 has 17 amino acids. The DNA for the CDR3 is TGCGCCAGCAGCCAAGATCAGCCCCCCTTAAACACCGGGGAGCTGTTTTTT. It encodes CASSQDQPPLNTGELFF.

This clonotype came up a few times. This CDR3 is CASNFGFSYEQYF. The CDR3 coding sequence is TGTGCCAGCAACTTTGGGTTCTCCTACGAGCAGTACTTC. The chain combines TRBV11-2 with TRBJ2-7; D is ambiguous. Germline assignment: CDR1 SGHAT and CDR2 FQNNGV. V was cut by 7 bases and J by 0 bases, with 10 bases left in between. This CDR3 is built from 13 residues.

This clonotype was detected many times. The chain has TRBV29-1 and TRBJ2-7, with 7 nucleotides matching TRBD1. Germline assignment: CDR1 SQVTM and CDR2 ANQGSEA. V was clipped by 6 bases and J by 1 base; unmatched bases: 6. The length of the CDR3 is 13 residues. CDR3 in amino acids: CSVRTGKSYEQYF. The CDR3 DNA reads as TGCAGCGTGAGGACAGGAAAGTCCTACGAGCAGTACTTC.

This rearrangement joins TRBV20-1 to TRBJ1-4; weak D call: TRBD1 (5 bases). The V gene's germline CDR1 is DFQATT and CDR2 SNEGSKA (reference sequence). CDR3 length: 17 residues. V shed 0 bases and J shed 0 bases, with 14 bases lying between them. For the CDR3, the DNA is TGCAGTGCTAGAGATCAGGGTTCCCCATCAACTAATGAAAAACTGTTTTTT. This codes for CSARDQGSPSTNEKLFF.

This clonotype was seen at least ten times. V usage is TRBV20-1 and J usage is TRBJ1-1; tentative D call: TRBD1 (6 bases). V was shortened by 2 bases and J by 1 base, with 8 bases between the two germline ends. CDR3 length equals 13 residues. Germline V lookup: CDR1 DFQATT, CDR2 SNEGSKA (reference sequence). CDR3 protein: CSARQGTNTEAFF. For the CDR3, the DNA is TGCAGTGCTAGACAGGGGACGAACACTGAAGCTTTCTTT.

This clonotype has only a few counts. The chain carries TRBV20-1 and TRBJ2-3; 9 nucleotides align to TRBD2. V lost 2 bases to trimming and J lost 3 bases; unmatched junction nucleotides: 6. This CDR3 is built from 15 residues. Germline V CDR1 and CDR2: DFQATT, SNEGSKA (reference sequence). CDR3 in amino acids: CSARKVAGDTDTQYF. CDR3 coding DNA: TGCAGTGCTAGAAAGGTAGCGGGAGATACAGATACGCAGTATTTT.

This clonotype came up many times. The J gene is TRBJ2-5, the V gene TRBV7-2; D assignment may be TRBD1 or TRBD2 (5 bases each). V was trimmed by 4 bases and J by 5 bases, leaving 14 bases between them. The germline CDR1 and CDR2 sequences are SGHTA and FQGNSA. This CDR3 has 14 residues. The CDR3 spells CASSSRRGEETQYF. CDR3 nucleotides: TGTGCCAGCAGCTCCCGGAGAGGGGAGGAGACCCAGTACTTC. The full variable domain, in which reference TRBV7-2 and TRBJ2-5 provide the parts outside the CDR3, is GAGVSQSPSNKVTEKGKDVELRCDPISGHTALYWYRQSLGQGLEFLIYFQGNSAPDKSGLPSDRFSAERTGGSVSTLTIQRTQQEDSAVYLCASSSRRGEETQYFGPGTRLLVL.

This clonotype was seen repeatedly, ten times or more. V and J are TRBV28 and TRBJ2-3, with unresolved D. Trimming left V 6 bases short and J 5 bases short, with 18 bases between. The germline CDR1 and CDR2 sequences are MDHEN and SYDVKM. The length of the CDR3 is 15 residues. The DNA for the CDR3 is TGTGCCAGCAGCCGATTGGAGTGGGCTATAGATACGCAGTATTTT. As protein: CASSRLEWAIDTQYF. The entire variable domain, with the rest obtained from reference TRBV28 and TRBJ2-3, is as follows: DVKVTQSSRYLVKRTGEKVFLECVQDMDHENMFWYRQDPGLGLRLIYFSYDVKMKEKGDIPEGYSVSREKKERFSLILESASTNQTSMYLCASSRLEWAIDTQYFGPGTRLTVL.

At least ten counts were recorded for this clonotype. The chain uses TRBV12-3 or TRBV12-4 and TRBJ1-1, with 8 bases lining up with TRBD1. The CDR3 totals 13 residues. Trimming at V came to 6 bases and at J to 1 base, leaving 1 base not matched to a gene. The CDR3 coding sequence is TGTGCCAGCAGGGGACAGGAGAACACTGAAGCTTTCTTT. Translating gives CASRGQENTEAFF.

This clonotype was detected a few times. V gene TRBV5-6 combines with J gene TRBJ2-2; unclear D gene. This CDR3 is built from 14 residues. Trimming cost V 0 bases and J 2 bases, with 5 bases left between them. CDR1 SGHDT and CDR2 YYEEEE come from the germline V gene. CDR3 loop: CASSLEHNTGELFF. The CDR3, as DNA: TGTGCCAGCAGCTTGGAGCATAACACCGGGGAGCTGTTTTTT.

This clonotype was observed at least ten times. The chain joins TRBV6-1 to TRBJ1-1; D is ambiguous. Between the trimmed V and J ends, which lost 6 bases and 4 bases, there was a span of 15 bases. The CDR3 runs to 14 residues. In germline, CDR1 is MNHNS, CDR2 SASEGT. The CDR3 is CASRLAGGITEAFF. In nucleotides, the CDR3 is TGTGCCAGCAGGTTAGCCGGAGGAATCACTGAAGCTTTCTTT.

At least ten counts were recorded for this clonotype. The CDR3 region has the DNA TGCAGTGCCAGGACTAGCGGGAGGGGAGATACGCAGTATTTT. It encodes CSARTSGRGDTQYF. The V and J genes are TRBV20-1 and TRBJ2-3; 15 nucleotides agree with TRBD2. Germline loops: CDR1 DFQATT, CDR2 SNEGSKA (reference sequence). This CDR3 has 14 amino acids. The ends lost 6 bases at V and 5 bases at J; junction bases unmatched: 3.

This clonotype was counted many times. The CDR3: CASSLDRGPYSPLHF. The CDR3 nucleotides are TGTGCCAGCAGCTTGGACAGGGGGCCCTATTCACCCCTCCACTTT. J is TRBJ1-6 and V is TRBV7-2; 11 positions agree with TRBD1. CDR3 length equals 15 residues. Trimming removed 3 bases from V and 8 bases from J; junction bases left unmatched: 3. Germline V gene data show CDR1 as SGHTA and CDR2 as FQGNSA. The full variable domain, with the rest looked up from reference TRBV7-2 and TRBJ1-6, is GAGVSQSPSNKVTEKGKDVELRCDPISGHTALYWYRQSLGQGLEFLIYFQGNSAPDKSGLPSDRFSAERTGGSVSTLTIQRTQQEDSAVYLCASSLDRGPYSPLHFGNGTRLTVT.

This clonotype showed up many times. The chain uses TRBV7-2 and TRBJ2-1; 10 bases fit TRBD2. The CDR3 spans 15 residues. Germline CDR1 SGHTA, CDR2 FQGNSA. V was pared by 2 bases and J by 10 bases, with 8 bases of the junction left unmatched. This CDR3 reads CASSLSLAGVREQFF. The CDR3 nucleotides read TGTGCCAGCAGCTTATCCCTAGCGGGAGTCCGGGAGCAGTTCTTC.

The chain links TRBV5-1 to TRBJ1-6; D is perhaps TRBD1 (5 bases). Deletions cut 3 bases from V and 9 bases from J, with 13 bases between. Germline CDR1 and CDR2: SGHRS and YFSETQ. The CDR3 sequence is 14 residues long. DNA of the CDR3: TGCGCCAGCAGCTCGGGGGGGGGATCTTCACCCCTCCACTTT. It specifies CASSSGGGSSPLHF.